The 20 T cell receptor beta chains given below trace back to one sample, sequenced in a study of shared clonotypes between healthy human individuals. The assay was immunoSEQ multiplex PCR, and TCRdb's table has in-frame clones only and misses some. Of about 2.4 million clones in the sample, approximately 94% were seen once. Sequenced material: naive CD4+ T cells sorted from blood. Subset given: CD45RA+ positively selected. The receptors shown here come from a man in his late teens or twenties in good health.

The V call is TRBV30, the J call TRBJ1-2; D is ambiguous. The CDR3 sequence is 11 residues long. The V gene's germline CDR1 is GTSNPN and CDR2 SVGIG (reference sequence). Trimming took off 5 bases at V and 6 bases at J, with 10 bases between the two ends. Written as DNA, the CDR3 is TGTGCCTGGGGTCTCCGCGATGGCTACACCTTC. It yields the protein CAWGLRDGYTF.

Regarding this clone: Distinct nucleotide sequences in the sample also encode this CDR3. The chain couples TRBV19 to TRBJ2-7, with D hard to call. V gave up 1 base and J gave up 1 base, with 8 bases separating them. This CDR3 has 14 amino acids. Germline V gene lookup returns CDR1 LNHDA and CDR2 SQIVND (reference sequence). This CDR3 is CASSIGAVSYEQYF. For the CDR3, the DNA is TGTGCCAGTAGTATAGGGGCAGTATCCTACGAGCAGTACTTC.

The chain's CDR3 is CASTKGTVVDSPLHF. The CDR3 DNA reads as TGTGCCAGTACCAAAGGGACCGTAGTAGATTCACCCCTCCACTTT. The V and J genes are TRBV19 and TRBJ1-6, with D possibly being TRBD1 (5 bases). V gave up 7 bases and J gave up 8 bases, with 18 bases separating them. The CDR3 length is 15 residues. Germline V CDR1 and CDR2: LNHDA, SQIVND (reference sequence). Full variable domain (missing parts from reference TRBV19 and TRBJ1-6): DGGITQSPKYLFRKEGQNVTLSCEQNLNHDAMYWYRQDPGQGLRLIYYSQIVNDFQKGDIAEGYSVSREKKESFPLTVTSAQKNPTAFYLCASTKGTVVDSPLHFGNGTRLTVT.

The chain combines TRBV5-4 with TRBJ1-2; 11 bases fit TRBD1. This CDR3 spans 15 amino acids. The trim removed 0 bases at V and 8 bases at J, leaving 6 bases unmatched. Germline values: CDR1 SGHNT, CDR2 YYREEE (reference sequence). The CDR3 sequence is CASSLVGTGGVGYTF. CDR3 bases: TGTGCCAGCAGCTTGGTTGGGACAGGGGGAGTAGGCTACACCTTC.

The chain carries TRBV6-1 and TRBJ1-2; TRBD1 is a possible D gene (5 bases). The germline V gene encodes CDR1 MNHNS and CDR2 SASEGT. V was pared by 9 bases and J by 8 bases, with 22 bases between. The CDR3 totals 14 residues. The CDR3 protein is CASWDGSLVEGYTF. DNA of the CDR3: TGTGCCAGTTGGGACGGATCTCTCGTTGAAGGCTACACCTTC.

This chain connects TRBV15 to TRBJ2-7; D ambiguous. The V and J ends lost 1 base and 2 bases respectively, with 6 bases between them. Germline values: CDR1 LNHNV, CDR2 YYDKDF (reference sequence). The CDR3 is made up of 13 amino acids. DNA of the CDR3: TGTGCCACCAGCAGAGGGAGTACCTACGAGCAGTACTTC. Protein product: CATSRGSTYEQYF. Supplemented by reference TRBV15 and TRBJ2-7, the full variable domain reads DAMVIQNPRYQVTQFGKPVTLSCSQTLNHNVMYWYQQKSSQAPKLLFHYYDKDFNNEADTPDNFQSRRPNTSFCFLDIRSPGLGDTAMYLCATSRGSTYEQYFGPGTRLTVT.

J is TRBJ2-5 and V is TRBV2; D not resolved. V lost 3 bases and J lost 5, with 13 bases in between. The CDR3 contains 14 residues. CDR1 SNHLY and CDR2 FYNNEI come from the germline V gene. In nucleotides, the CDR3 is TGTGCCAGCAGTGACAACGCCGGTAGGGAGACCCAGTACTTC. This translates into CASSDNAGRETQYF. The full variable domain, completed using reference TRBV2 and TRBJ2-5, is EPEVTQTPSHQVTQMGQEVILRCVPISNHLYFYWYRQILGQKVEFLVSFYNNEISEKSEIFDDQFSVERPDGSNFTLKIRSTKLEDSAMYFCASSDNAGRETQYFGPGTRLLVL.

This clone was recorded only once. The CDR3 reads CASTGGQLYEQYF. CDR3 DNA: TGTGCCAGCACGGGGGGGCAATTATACGAGCAGTACTTC. The gene calls are TRBV5-6 and TRBJ2-7; 8 nucleotides line up with TRBD2. The germline V gene has CDR1 SGHDT and CDR2 YYEEEE. With 6 bases clipped from V and 4 bases from J, the junction kept 6 bases outside the gene matches. This CDR3 has 13 amino acids.

The chain is built from TRBV19 and TRBJ1-3; 8 nucleotides align to TRBD1. The V gene end was trimmed by 8 bases and the J gene end by 5 bases; junction bases not matched to a gene: 11. This CDR3 is 15 amino acids long. Looked up from germline, CDR1 is LNHDA and CDR2 is SQIVND (reference sequence). The DNA of the CDR3 is TGTGCCAGTGGCGGCGGAGACAGGGGTAGAAACACCATATATTTT. Translating gives CASGGGDRGRNTIYF.

Only one count was recorded for this clone. The chain recombines TRBV27 with TRBJ1-2, with D possibly matching TRBD1 (6 bases). Germline CDR1 reads MNHEY; CDR2 reads SMNVEV (reference sequence). With 6 bases removed from V and 4 bases from J, the gap between germline ends came to 12 bases. This CDR3 has 13 amino acids. The CDR3 bases are TGTGCCAGCAGCACAGGGTTACGCTATGGCTACACCTTC. This sequence encodes CASSTGLRYGYTF.

The V and J genes are TRBV5-1 and TRBJ1-1; a possible D gene is TRBD1 (5 bases). Per the germline V gene, CDR1 is SGHRS and CDR2 is YFSETQ. This CDR3 comprises 18 residues. V was clipped by 4 bases and J by 3 bases, with 25 bases between them. The CDR3 here is CASSGRGYSAYVDTEAFF. CDR3 DNA sequence: TGCGCCAGCAGCGGACGGGGGTATTCGGCTTATGTGGACACTGAAGCTTTCTTT.

The rearrangement joins TRBV11-1 to TRBJ2-5; D is uncertain. CDR3 size: 13 residues. From germline, CDR1 is SGHAT and CDR2 FQDESV (reference sequence). V gave up 1 base and J gave up 2 bases, with 5 bases separating them. The CDR3: CASSLVRQETQYF. The CDR3 DNA reads as TGTGCCAGCAGCTTAGTACGGCAAGAGACCCAGTACTTC. The variable domain in full, completed from reference TRBV11-1 and TRBJ2-5, reads EAEVAQSPRYKITEKSQAVAFWCDPISGHATLYWYRQILGQGPELLVQFQDESVVDDSQLPKDRFSAERLKGVDSTLKIQPAELGDSAMYLCASSLVRQETQYFGPGTRLLVL.

The chain links TRBV2 to TRBJ2-7; 10 bases are a match to TRBD1. This CDR3 has 19 amino acids. V shed 9 bases and J 0 bases; nucleotides not matched to a gene: 20. Germline-derived CDR1 and CDR2 are SNHLY and FYNNEI. The CDR3 sequence is CARAAVKGTGALFSYEQYF. CDR3 DNA sequence: TGTGCCAGGGCGGCAGTGAAGGGGACAGGGGCCCTCTTCTCCTACGAGCAGTACTTC.

This chain uses TRBV29-1 with TRBJ1-2, with a tentative D call TRBD1 (5 bases). V lost 3 bases and J lost 7, with 15 bases in between. Looked up from germline, CDR1 is SQVTM and CDR2 is ANQGSEA. The CDR3 extends over 13 amino acids. In DNA, the CDR3 is TGCAGCGTTGATATGGGGACCGTTAGTGGCTACACCTTC. It is translated as CSVDMGTVSGYTF.

The rearrangement joins TRBV15 to TRBJ1-2; D is undetermined. The V and J ends lost 0 bases and 7 bases respectively, with 18 bases between them. The germline gives CDR1 LNHNV, CDR2 YYDKDF (reference sequence). This CDR3 contains 16 residues. The CDR3 DNA follows: TGTGCCACCAGCAGAGATCAGACCGTCACGATTCGTGGCTACACCTTC. Its translation: CATSRDQTVTIRGYTF.

The chain employs TRBV7-2 and TRBJ2-1; D remains unclear. This CDR3 has 12 amino acids. V was clipped by 5 bases and J by 4 bases, with 6 bases between them. The V gene's germline CDR1 is SGHTA and CDR2 FQGNSA. CDR3 sequence: CASSRGYNEQFF. CDR3 DNA: TGTGCCAGCAGCCGTGGTTACAATGAGCAGTTCTTC. The variable domain in full, completed from reference TRBV7-2 and TRBJ2-1, reads GAGVSQSPSNKVTEKGKDVELRCDPISGHTALYWYRQSLGQGLEFLIYFQGNSAPDKSGLPSDRFSAERTGGSVSTLTIQRTQQEDSAVYLCASSRGYNEQFFGPGTRLTVL.

J is TRBJ2-7 and V is TRBV14, with D unclear. The CDR3 covers 13 residues. V was shortened by 0 bases and J by 5 bases, with 8 bases between the two germline ends. Germline loops: CDR1 SGHDN, CDR2 FVKESK. In nucleotides, the CDR3 is TGTGCCAGCAGCCAAGAGGTCCCCGACGAGCAGTACTTC. Protein product: CASSQEVPDEQYF.

V gene TRBV5-1 combines with J gene TRBJ2-1; the D gene could be TRBD1 or TRBD2 (5 bases each). The CDR3 extends over 15 amino acids. Germline values: CDR1 SGHRS, CDR2 YFSETQ. V lost 3 bases, J lost 5 bases, and 15 bases lay in between. The CDR3 sequence: CASSSVGTRDNEQFF. The CDR3 bases are TGCGCCAGCAGCTCAGTTGGGACGAGAGACAATGAGCAGTTCTTC. The full variable domain, completed using reference TRBV5-1 and TRBJ2-1, is KAGVTQTPRYLIKTRGQQVTLSCSPISGHRSVSWYQQTPGQGLQFLFEYFSETQRNKGNFPGRFSGRQFSNSRSEMNVSTLELGDSALYLCASSSVGTRDNEQFFGPGTRLTVL.

The chain joins TRBV4-3 to TRBJ2-5, with TRBD2 as a possible D gene (7 bases). CDR1 LGHNA and CDR2 YSLEER come from the germline V gene. V lost 0 bases and J 1 base, leaving 24 bases between the germline ends. The CDR3 totals 20 residues. The chain's CDR3 is CASSQELGGRTAGFQETQYF. For the CDR3, the DNA is TGCGCCAGCAGCCAAGAGCTGGGGGGGCGTACAGCGGGGTTCCAAGAGACCCAGTACTTC.

The chain has TRBV6-5 and TRBJ1-6; D is unclear. Germline CDR1 reads MNHEY; CDR2 reads SVGAGI. The length of the CDR3 is 15 residues. Trimming shortened V by 5 bases and J by 7 bases, and 15 bases separated the two germline ends. The CDR3 DNA follows: TGTGCCAGCAGTCGAGCCGGACGGTCGAATTCACCCCTCCACTTT. It encodes CASSRAGRSNSPLHF.